This entry lists 8 T cell receptor beta chains sequenced from one sample in a study of T cell repertoires in cytomegalovirus infection. One entry per CDR3 protein results from TCRdb running MiXCR on the reads. The sample carries some 250,000 distinct CDR3 sequences, 9.1% recorded once. What was sequenced was PBMCs. These receptors came from a human donor in good health (CMV status not recorded). Some clones in this sample may be carry-over from other donors' samples.

This clonotype was recorded many times. The chain combines TRBV20-1 with TRBJ2-7, with D tentatively TRBD2 (6 bases). CDR3 size: 14 residues. Germline CDR1 is DFQATT and CDR2 is SNEGSKA (reference sequence). The V end lost 6 bases, the J end lost 2 bases, and 17 bases lay between the germline ends. CDR3 loop: CSAETGGMTYEQYF. For the CDR3, the DNA is TGCAGTGCCGAAACTGGCGGGATGACCTACGAGCAGTACTTC.

The table lists this clonotype with many counts. The chain combines TRBV6-1 with TRBJ1-1; perhaps TRBD1 as D (5 bases). Trimming cost V 5 bases and J 7 bases, with 20 bases left between them. The CDR3 has 15 amino acids. Germline CDR1 MNHNS, CDR2 SASEGT. The CDR3 DNA reads as TGTGCCAGCAGTTCCGTACGCAGACAGTCAGGTGAAGCTTTCTTT. It encodes CASSSVRRQSGEAFF.

Many counts were recorded for this clonotype. The chain employs TRBV18 and TRBJ2-3; the D is unclear. V was shortened by 0 bases and J by 0 bases, with 7 bases between the two germline ends. Germline values: CDR1 KGHSH, CDR2 LQKENI. The CDR3 is 15 amino acids. CDR3 loop: CASSPPRASTDTQYF. CDR3 DNA: TGTGCCAGCTCACCACCCCGGGCTAGCACAGATACGCAGTATTTT.

This clonotype appeared many times. The CDR3, as DNA: TGTGCCACCAGTGATCCTGGACAGGAGACAGATACGCAGTATTTT. This encodes CATSDPGQETDTQYF. This chain joins TRBV24-1 and TRBJ2-3; 7 nucleotides agree with TRBD1. The CDR3 sequence is 15 residues long. Germline lookup yields CDR1 KGHDR and CDR2 SFDVKD. V shed 3 bases, J shed 3 bases, and the junction held 5 bases outside the gene matches.

The chain carries TRBV6-4 and TRBJ2-1, with 7 positions matching TRBD2. The CDR3 spans 16 residues. V lost 3 bases and J lost 0; bases outside the gene matches: 5. CDR1 and CDR2 from the germline V gene are MRHNA and SNTAGT. The CDR3 sequence is CASSEGRDYSYNEQFF. CDR3 DNA: TGTGCCAGCAGTGAAGGGCGGGACTACTCCTACAATGAGCAGTTCTTC.

The chain couples TRBV20-1 to TRBJ1-5, with D maybe TRBD1 (5 bases). The V gene's germline CDR1 is DFQATT and CDR2 SNEGSKA (reference sequence). This CDR3 has 14 residues. V gave up 3 bases and J gave up 7 bases, with 16 bases separating them. CDR3 loop: CSASKGLVGQPQHF. The CDR3 region has the DNA TGCAGTGCTAGTAAGGGGTTGGTTGGACAGCCCCAGCATTTT.

This clonotype appeared many times. The chain couples TRBV7-8 to TRBJ2-1, with 7 bases fitting TRBD2. Germline-derived CDR1 and CDR2 are SGHVS and FQNEAQ. The length of the CDR3 is 16 residues. V was pared by 4 bases and J by 7 bases, with 13 bases of the junction left unmatched. CDR3 protein: CASSWGGNFDGNEQFF. The CDR3 nucleotides read TGTGCCAGCAGCTGGGGGGGGAACTTCGACGGGAATGAGCAGTTCTTC.

This clonotype was recorded at least ten times. The chain joins TRBV7-2 to TRBJ1-5; TRBD1 might be the D (6 bases). The V end lost 1 base, the J end lost 7 bases, and 14 bases lay between the germline ends. This CDR3 contains 15 residues. From germline, CDR1 is SGHTA and CDR2 FQGNSA. The CDR3 loop reads CASSLGGGVQQPQHF. The CDR3 nucleotides are TGTGCCAGCAGCTTAGGAGGGGGGGTTCAGCAGCCCCAGCATTTT.